This TCR beta chain is from a study of T-cell memory formation after mild COVID-19. This clonotype was counted a few times. V was pared by 7 bases and J by 2 bases, with 12 bases between. There are 15 residues in the CDR3. CDR1 MNHEY and CDR2 SVGAGI come from the germline V gene. TCRdb redid the calling of the 5' RACE reads with MiXCR, one entry per CDR3 protein. The repertoire has roughly 160,000 distinct CDR3 sequences, 11% of them found once; the top ten carry 3.5% to 4.5%. The chain links TRBV6-5 to TRBJ2-6, with D possibly TRBD2 on 7 matching bases. Sequenced sample: PBMCs or a T cell subset sorted from them (not recorded which). This TCR came from a man aged 18 to 35 who had mild COVID-19 (a few samples of this study predate the infection). Cell type and time point are not known. The CDR3 sequence is CASTSGGTGANVLTF. CDR3 coding DNA: TGTGCCAGCACCTCGGGGGGCACTGGGGCCAACGTCCTGACTTTC.